These T cell receptor beta chains were read from a single sample in a study of T cell repertoires in cytomegalovirus infection. One entry per CDR3 protein results from TCRdb running MiXCR on the reads. This sample carries approximately 250,000 distinct CDR3 sequences, approximately 13% of them seen once, and the ten largest clones take approximately 1.6%. The sample comprised PBMCs. These receptors were collected from a human donor in good health (CMV status not recorded). Some clones in this sample may be carry-over from other donors' samples. The conserved cysteine and the conserved F or W are not part of the CDR3 here. Fields, in order: V gene, CDR3 protein.

TRBV20-1 | SALPRAVDTQY
TRBV7-8 | ASSLGQGRGETQY
TRBV7-6 | ASRRGAQETQY
TRBV2 | ASSERRTGDGYT
TRBV19 | ASSIEADTEAF
TRBV7-2 | ASSLAGSGNTIY
TRBV12-3/TRBV12-4 | ASRPTEDTQY
TRBV7-2 | ASSLGGLAVQETQY
TRBV7-2 | ASSLALRTGTQY
TRBV7-9 | ASSSRGLETQY
TRBV7-2 | ASSFVDTQY
TRBV29-1 | SAVGAGGYEQY
TRBV18 | ASSPPVAVAGLYNEQF
TRBV11-2 | ASSLVGASATNEKLF
TRBV20-1 | SAFYGGSLGTRTEAF
TRBV7-2 | ASRNEVQY
TRBV19 | ASSIRGATEAF
TRBV7-2 | ASSSSGRGVGY
TRBV30 | AWSVLGTGNEKLF
TRBV12-3/TRBV12-4 | ASSPLDRKAYEQY
TRBV7-2 | ASSAQRGRYEQY
TRBV28 | ASIRAGGYEQY
TRBV25-1 | ASSAHHEKLF
TRBV6-6 | ASSYSASSHEQY
TRBV11-3 | ASSSKMASYT
TRBV7-2 | ASSLGFQDYGYT
TRBV28 | ASSRGVWTEAF
TRBV7-2 | ASSWTSGRSASEQY
TRBV12-3/TRBV12-4 | ASSRPSGTANEKLF
TRBV12-3/TRBV12-4 | ASSPSPGLAGNYEQY
TRBV30 | AWSVGSGSYEQY
TRBV7-2 | ASSLVAGGVGEQF
TRBV5-1 | ASSSGLAGNTDTQY
TRBV29-1 | SVERLGVTYEQY
TRBV6-2/TRBV6-3 | ASSRLSGGYNEQF
TRBV29-1 | SVGDTQY
TRBV2 | ASSDRGFNQPQH
TRBV20-1 | SAEGAWDRSSGNTIY
TRBV18 | ASSPSRVQETQY
TRBV2 | ASSGGQGGTKTYEQY
TRBV10-3 | AISNGDRGSGWDEQY
TRBV10-3 | AISGQGAGETQY
TRBV7-2 | ASSLDWARGAF
TRBV7-2 | ASSWTSGWGNEQY
TRBV5-6 | ASSWSGRATDTQY
TRBV7-6 | ASSLGWEGTEAF
TRBV5-6 | ASVPRRQGARGELF
TRBV7-6 | ASSFIPAGEETQY
TRBV6-5 | ASSYSIFAGEGVNGELF
TRBV7-2 | ASSQEGLAGETQY
TRBV29-1 | SAAIGGNTEAF
TRBV7-2 | ASSLGRGVDYGYT
TRBV7-6 | ASSLETHYEQY
TRBV7-2 | ASSRSGTYNEQF
TRBV4-2 | ASSPERGGTDTQY
TRBV28 | ASRPGLDEKLF
TRBV6-5 | ASSDQGEGDGYT
TRBV7-2 | ASSYDRGPGTDTQY
TRBV20-1 | SATFQGEGQPQH
TRBV7-9 | ASSSRRVPIPLH